The subject of this entry is one TCR beta chain. Its recognized antigen is unknown. No clone much larger than this one lies a single base away; base qualities are absent. This record belongs to a study of blood T cell repertoires in COVID-19 (dated by TCRdb to the early 2020s). For the wider study: Samples covering the acute and convalescent phases of COVID-19 were provided by collaborators in the United States, Italy and Spain. The material from the prospective study consisted of cDNA or gDNA derived from T cells, B-cell-depleted T cells, or PBMCs. Deeply sampled blood TCRbeta repertoires from subjects exposed to, actively infected with, or recovered from COVID-19 were included in the dataset. The repertoires were released in a freely available public database intended as a resource for research on the immune response to SARS-CoV-2. The samples were drawn from two sources: the first 160 participants of the ongoing ImmuneRACE study, and some 1,300 subjects contributed by 6 global collaborators. A de-identified subject ID, COVID-19 status, age in years and sex were almost always included in the sample metadata. Where HLA class I and class II types were available, the types were taken from metadata supplied by the sample provider, not from assay-based typing. Points the paper makes about the study in general: The quantity of clinical and demographic metadata differed by source and by participant and was supplied without curation.

TCRbeta CDR3 regions were amplified from genomic DNA by means of the immunoSEQ Assay, a bias-controlled multiplex PCR. The paper's data handling went like this. The number of nucleated cells in each sample was estimated by amplification of reference gene primers within the assay. To quantify the absolute abundance of each unique TCRbeta CDR3 rearrangement, sequence reads were collapsed and filtered. For each sample, productive Simpson clonality was calculated by taking the square root of Simpson's diversity index across productive rearrangements. As stored in TCRdb, this immuneACCESS dataset retains in-frame rearrangements with V and J assigned. A fraction of the clones does not appear; measured against another copy, unresolved V genes explain less than half of the discrepancy, and the remainder lacks a known reason. V, J and clone size were drawn from that table, and D and trimming were deduced from the DNA. This sample lists tens of thousands of clones; approximately 86% were detected once. In total, the top ten clones hold about 4.4% of the sample.

For CDR1 and CDR2, the germline V gene lists SGHTA and FQGTGA. V lost 5 bases and J lost 5 bases; the stretch between them is 25 bases long. Including cysteine and phenylalanine, the CDR3 has 17 amino acids. CDR3 DNA only is kept here, 51 bases in frame from base 1. Whole blood was collected in K2EDTA tubes by collaborating institutions according to the institutions' own protocols. For TCRbeta analysis, collaborators shipped samples as frozen whole blood, isolated PBMCs, or DNA extracted from either of those sample types. The chain joins TRBV7-3 to TRBJ2-7; no confident D gene assignment can be made. Material: peripheral blood. The receptor was isolated from a man aged 60-69 years with acute or convalescent COVID-19. DNA sequence: TGTGCCAGCAGCCCAATAGGCTTGACCGCCGGCGGCGACGAGCAGTACTTC. Its coded protein is CASSPIGLTAGGDEQYF.